This note documents a single TCR beta chain sequence. This clonotype has at least ten counts. What antigen it recognizes has not been identified. Per-nucleotide qualities are absent, and no much larger clonotype sits a single base away. This entry comes from a study of CD8 T cells in ankylosing spondylitis (dated by TCRdb to 2017 to 2019). Turning to the overall study: The study profiled T cell receptor beta repertoires in healthy donors and ankylosing spondylitis patients to find disease-linked TCR variants. The full study cohort comprised around 25 ankylosing spondylitis patients and over a hundred healthy donors. Samples of peripheral blood were taken, and for ankylosing spondylitis patients, synovial fluid was collected as well. The study at large found these results: Some motif variants had previously been reported in the synovial fluid and blood of reactive arthritis patients, which suggests shared mechanisms of disease initiation. A TCR beta motif of about eight highly homologous amino acid variants appeared characteristic of blood from ankylosing spondylitis patients. According to the report, matched synovial fluid samples from ankylosing spondylitis patients were significantly enriched for the disease-linked clones. The disease-linked clones showed a CD8+ phenotype and occurred at relatively low frequencies in peripheral blood.

Instrument on record: Illumina HiSeq 2500. Quantitative 5'-RACE with molecular barcodes was the method used to prepare the TCR beta libraries. Per the authors' processing: To identify disease-linked TCR variants, a new computational method was used, one built on a probabilistic model of VDJ rearrangement. TCRdb's own reprocessing of the public reads used fastp at Q25 and MiXCR and kept productive beta chains. Each entry is one CDR3 protein sequence, shown with its most common DNA and genes. TCRdb's processing, not the authors', yielded these V and J calls. For this sample the table gives more than 200,000 distinct CDR3 sequences, of which under 30% were detected only once. The ten largest clones capture over 0.55% of the sample. Relative to germline, V is 0 bases shorter and J is 1 base shorter, with 7 bases between their ends. The germline V gene encodes CDR1 DFQATT and CDR2 SNEGSKA (reference sequence). From its cysteine to its phenylalanine, the CDR3 spans 14 amino acids. Only the CDR3 portion is preserved as DNA: 42 bases, with reading frame beginning at the first base.

The V gene is TRBV20-1 and the J gene is TRBJ1-5; the D gene lacks a confident call. This TCR came from a male donor with ankylosing spondylitis or in good health (not recorded which). The sample taken for sequencing was blood, either unsorted or a sorted T cell fraction (not recorded which). The DNA sequence is TGCAGTGCTAGAGAGGGAGTAAGCAATCAGCCCCAGCATTTT. This gives the protein CSAREGVSNQPQHF.